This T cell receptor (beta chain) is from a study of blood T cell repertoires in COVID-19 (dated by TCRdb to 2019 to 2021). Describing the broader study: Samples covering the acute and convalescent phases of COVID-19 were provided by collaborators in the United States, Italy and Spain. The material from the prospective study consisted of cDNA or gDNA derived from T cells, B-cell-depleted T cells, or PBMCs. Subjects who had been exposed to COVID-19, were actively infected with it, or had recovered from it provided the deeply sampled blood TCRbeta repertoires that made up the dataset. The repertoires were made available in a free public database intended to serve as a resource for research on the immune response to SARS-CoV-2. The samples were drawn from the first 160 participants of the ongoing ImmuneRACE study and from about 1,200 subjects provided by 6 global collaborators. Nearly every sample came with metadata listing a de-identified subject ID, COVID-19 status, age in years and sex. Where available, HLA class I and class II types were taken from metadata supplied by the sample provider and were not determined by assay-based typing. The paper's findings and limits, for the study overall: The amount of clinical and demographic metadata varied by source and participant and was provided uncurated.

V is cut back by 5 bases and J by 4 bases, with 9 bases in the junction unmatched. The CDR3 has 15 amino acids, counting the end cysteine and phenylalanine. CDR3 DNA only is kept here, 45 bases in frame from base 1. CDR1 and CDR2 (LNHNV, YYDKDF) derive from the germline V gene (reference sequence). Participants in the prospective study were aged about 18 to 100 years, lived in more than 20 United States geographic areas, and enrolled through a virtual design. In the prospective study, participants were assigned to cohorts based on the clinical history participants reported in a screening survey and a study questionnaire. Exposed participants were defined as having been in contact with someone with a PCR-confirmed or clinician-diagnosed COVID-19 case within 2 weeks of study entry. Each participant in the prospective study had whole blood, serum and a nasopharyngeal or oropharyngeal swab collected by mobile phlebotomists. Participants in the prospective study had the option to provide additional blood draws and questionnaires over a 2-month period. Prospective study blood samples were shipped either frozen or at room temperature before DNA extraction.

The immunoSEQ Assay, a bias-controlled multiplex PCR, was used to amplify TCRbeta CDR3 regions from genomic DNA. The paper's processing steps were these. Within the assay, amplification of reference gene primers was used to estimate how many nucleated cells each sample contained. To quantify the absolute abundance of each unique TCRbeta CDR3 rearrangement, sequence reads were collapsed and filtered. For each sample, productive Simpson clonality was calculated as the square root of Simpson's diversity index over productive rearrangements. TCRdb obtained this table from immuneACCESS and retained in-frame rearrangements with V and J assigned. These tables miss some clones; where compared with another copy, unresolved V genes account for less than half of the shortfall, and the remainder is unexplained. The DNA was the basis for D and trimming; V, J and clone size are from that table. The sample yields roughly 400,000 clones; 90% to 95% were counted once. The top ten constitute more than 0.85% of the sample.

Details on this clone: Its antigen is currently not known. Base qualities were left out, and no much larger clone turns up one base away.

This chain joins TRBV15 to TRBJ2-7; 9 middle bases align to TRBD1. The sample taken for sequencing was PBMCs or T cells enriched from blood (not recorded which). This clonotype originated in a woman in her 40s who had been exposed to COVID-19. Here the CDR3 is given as CATSPMAGTGYEQYF. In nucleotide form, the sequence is TGTGCCACCAGCCCGATGGCAGGGACAGGGTACGAGCAGTACTTC.